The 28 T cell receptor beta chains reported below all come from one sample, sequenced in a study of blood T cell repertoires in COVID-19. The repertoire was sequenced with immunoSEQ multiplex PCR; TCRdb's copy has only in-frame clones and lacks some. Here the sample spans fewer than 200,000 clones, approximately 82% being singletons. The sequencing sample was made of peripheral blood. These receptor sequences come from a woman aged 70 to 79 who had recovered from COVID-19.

As DNA, the CDR3 is TGTGCCAGCAGCACGGCGGGGACAGGGACTCCCACCTTC. Translating it yields CASSTAGTGTPTF. The genes are TRBV14 and TRBJ1-2, with TRBD1 matching 9 bases. The CDR3 covers 13 residues. Germline CDR1 reads SGHDN; CDR2 reads FVKESK. V was clipped by 5 bases and J by 13 bases; unmatched bases: 11.

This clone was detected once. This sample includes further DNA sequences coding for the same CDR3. The CDR3 DNA is TGCGCCAGCAGTAGGACAGGGGACTCCTACAATGAGCAGTTCTTC. As protein: CASSRTGDSYNEQFF. The rearrangement links TRBV5-1 to TRBJ2-1, with 9 bases fitting TRBD1. The germline V gene has CDR1 SGHRS and CDR2 YFSETQ. This CDR3 has 15 amino acids. V lost 5 bases to trimming and J lost 0 bases; unmatched junction nucleotides: 3.

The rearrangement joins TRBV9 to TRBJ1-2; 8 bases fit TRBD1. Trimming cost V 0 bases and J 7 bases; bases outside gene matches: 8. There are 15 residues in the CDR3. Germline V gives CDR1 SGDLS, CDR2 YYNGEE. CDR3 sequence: CASSVEGRGPGGYTF. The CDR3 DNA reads TGTGCCAGCAGCGTAGAGGGCAGGGGGCCAGGTGGCTACACCTTC. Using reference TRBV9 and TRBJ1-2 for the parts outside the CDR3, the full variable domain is DSGVTQTPKHLITATGQRVTLRCSPRSGDLSVYWYQQSLDQGLQFLIQYYNGEERAKGNILERFSAQQFPDLHSELNLSSLELGDSALYFCASSVEGRGPGGYTFGSGTRLTVV.

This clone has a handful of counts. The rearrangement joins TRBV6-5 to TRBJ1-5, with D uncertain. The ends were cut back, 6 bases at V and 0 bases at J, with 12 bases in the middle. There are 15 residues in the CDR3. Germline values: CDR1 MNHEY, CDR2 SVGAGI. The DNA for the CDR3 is TGTGCCAGCAGCCCCGGACTCCCTAGCAATCAGCCCCAGCATTTT. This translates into CASSPGLPSNQPQHF.

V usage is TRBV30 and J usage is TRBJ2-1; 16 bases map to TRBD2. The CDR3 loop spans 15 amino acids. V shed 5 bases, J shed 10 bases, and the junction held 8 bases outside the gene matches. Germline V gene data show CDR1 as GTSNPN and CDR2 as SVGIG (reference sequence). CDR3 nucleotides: TGTGCCTGGCGGCCCCCGGGACTAGCGGGAGGGGAGCAGTTCTTC. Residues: CAWRPPGLAGGEQFF.

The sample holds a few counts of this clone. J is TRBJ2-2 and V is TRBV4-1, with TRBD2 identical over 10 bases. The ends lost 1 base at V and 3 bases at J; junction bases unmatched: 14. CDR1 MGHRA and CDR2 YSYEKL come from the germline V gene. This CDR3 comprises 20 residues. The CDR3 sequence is CASSQVGLAGVIRDTGELFF. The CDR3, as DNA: TGCGCCAGCAGCCAAGTGGGGCTAGCGGGAGTAATAAGGGACACCGGGGAGCTGTTTTTT.

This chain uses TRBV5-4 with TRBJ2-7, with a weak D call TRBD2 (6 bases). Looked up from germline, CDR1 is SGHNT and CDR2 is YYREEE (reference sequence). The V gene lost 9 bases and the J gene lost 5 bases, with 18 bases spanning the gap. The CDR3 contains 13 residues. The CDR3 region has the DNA TGTGCCACCGGGGAGGCCCACGGGGACGAGCAGTACTTC. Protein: CATGEAHGDEQYF.

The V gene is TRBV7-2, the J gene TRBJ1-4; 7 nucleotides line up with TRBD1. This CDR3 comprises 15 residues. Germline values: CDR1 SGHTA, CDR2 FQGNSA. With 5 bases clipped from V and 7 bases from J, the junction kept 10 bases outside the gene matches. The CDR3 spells CASSPQGVRGEKLFF. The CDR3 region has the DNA TGTGCCAGCAGCCCCCAGGGGGTGAGAGGTGAAAAACTGTTTTTT.

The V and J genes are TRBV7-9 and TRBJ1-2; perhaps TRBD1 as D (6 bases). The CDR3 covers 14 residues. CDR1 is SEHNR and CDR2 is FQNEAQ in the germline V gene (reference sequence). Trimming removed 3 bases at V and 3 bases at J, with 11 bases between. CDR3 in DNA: TGTGCCAGCAGCTTGTCGGCAGGGGACTATGGCTACACCTTC. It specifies CASSLSAGDYGYTF.

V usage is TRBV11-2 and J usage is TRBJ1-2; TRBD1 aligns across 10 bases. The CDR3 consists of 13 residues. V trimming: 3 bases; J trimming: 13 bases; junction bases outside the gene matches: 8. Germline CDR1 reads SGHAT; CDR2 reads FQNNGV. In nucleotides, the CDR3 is TGTGCCAGCAGCTTTTTAGGACAGGGGGGAATCACCTTC. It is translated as CASSFLGQGGITF. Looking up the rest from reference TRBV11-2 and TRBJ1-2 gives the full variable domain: EAGVAQSPRYKIIEKRQSVAFWCNPISGHATLYWYQQILGQGPKLLIQFQNNGVVDDSQLPKDRFSAERLKGVDSTLKIQPAKLEDSAVYLCASSFLGQGGITFGSGTRLTVV.

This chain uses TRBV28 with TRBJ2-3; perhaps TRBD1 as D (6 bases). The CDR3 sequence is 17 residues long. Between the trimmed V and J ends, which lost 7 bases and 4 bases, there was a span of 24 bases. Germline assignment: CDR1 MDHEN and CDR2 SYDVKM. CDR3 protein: CASTSAGTRGGADTQYF. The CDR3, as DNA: TGTGCCAGCACCTCAGCCGGGACCAGGGGTGGGGCAGATACGCAGTATTTT.

CDR3: CASSPTGFYGYTF. The CDR3, as DNA: TGTGCCAGCAGCCCCACAGGGTTCTATGGCTACACCTTC. V gene TRBV7-2 combines with J gene TRBJ1-2, with TRBD1 as a possible D gene (6 bases). Germline lookup yields CDR1 SGHTA and CDR2 FQGNSA. Trimming removed 5 bases from V and 4 bases from J, with 11 bases in between. The CDR3 consists of 13 residues. Complete variable domain (other parts from reference TRBV7-2 and TRBJ1-2): GAGVSQSPSNKVTEKGKDVELRCDPISGHTALYWYRQSLGQGLEFLIYFQGNSAPDKSGLPSDRFSAERTGGSVSTLTIQRTQQEDSAVYLCASSPTGFYGYTFGSGTRLTVV.

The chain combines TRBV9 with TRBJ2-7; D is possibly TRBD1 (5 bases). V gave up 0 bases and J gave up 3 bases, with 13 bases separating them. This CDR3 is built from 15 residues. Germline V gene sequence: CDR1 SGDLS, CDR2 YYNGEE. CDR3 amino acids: CASSVGGSALYEQYF. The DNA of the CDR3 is TGTGCCAGCAGCGTAGGGGGCAGTGCCCTCTACGAGCAGTACTTC. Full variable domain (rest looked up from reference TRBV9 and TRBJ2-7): DSGVTQTPKHLITATGQRVTLRCSPRSGDLSVYWYQQSLDQGLQFLIQYYNGEERAKGNILERFSAQQFPDLHSELNLSSLELGDSALYFCASSVGGSALYEQYFGPGTRLTVT.

CDR3 sequence: CASSPLGQGGGYTF. As DNA, the CDR3 is TGTGCCAGCTCACCACTTGGTCAGGGAGGTGGCTACACCTTC. The gene calls are TRBV18 and TRBJ1-2; maybe TRBD1 (5 bases). The CDR3 contains 14 residues. Germline V CDR1 and CDR2: KGHSH, LQKENI. Trimming stripped 1 base from V and 7 bases from J, with 13 bases between.

For the CDR3, the DNA is TGCAGTGCTAGTCTTCCGGGGGGGTCTGGAAACACCATATATTTT. Its translation: CSASLPGGSGNTIYF. The chain couples TRBV20-1 to TRBJ1-3; perhaps TRBD1 as D (5 bases). The germline V gene has CDR1 DFQATT and CDR2 SNEGSKA (reference sequence). The CDR3 extends over 15 amino acids. Trimming took 3 bases from V and 1 from J, leaving 13 bases between them.

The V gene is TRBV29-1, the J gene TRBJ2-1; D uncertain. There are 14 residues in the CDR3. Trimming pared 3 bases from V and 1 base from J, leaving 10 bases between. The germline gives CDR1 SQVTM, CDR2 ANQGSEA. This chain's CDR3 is CSVEATGSYNEQFF. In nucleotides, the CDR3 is TGCAGCGTTGAGGCCACCGGGTCCTACAATGAGCAGTTCTTC.

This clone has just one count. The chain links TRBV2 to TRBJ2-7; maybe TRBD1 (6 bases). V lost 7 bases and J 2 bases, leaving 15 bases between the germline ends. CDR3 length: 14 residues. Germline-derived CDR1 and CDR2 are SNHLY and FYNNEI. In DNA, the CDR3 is TGTGCCAGCACGCCCAGCAGGGGCACCTACGAGCAGTACTTC. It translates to CASTPSRGTYEQYF.

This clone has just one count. CDR3: CASTSAGWGQFF. CDR3 sequence (DNA): TGTGCCAGTACCTCAGCGGGATGGGGGCAGTTCTTC. The chain carries TRBV19 and TRBJ2-1; 7 bases fit TRBD2. The CDR3 has 12 residues. Germline CDR1 and CDR2: LNHDA and SQIVND (reference sequence). The ends lost 7 bases at V and 12 bases at J; junction bases unmatched: 9.

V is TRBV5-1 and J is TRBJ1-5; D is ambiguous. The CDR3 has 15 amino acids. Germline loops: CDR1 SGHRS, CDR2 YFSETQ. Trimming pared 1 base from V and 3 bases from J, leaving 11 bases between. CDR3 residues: CASSLYGGLNQPQHF. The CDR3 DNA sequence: TGCGCCAGCAGCTTGTACGGCGGTCTCAATCAGCCCCAGCATTTT.

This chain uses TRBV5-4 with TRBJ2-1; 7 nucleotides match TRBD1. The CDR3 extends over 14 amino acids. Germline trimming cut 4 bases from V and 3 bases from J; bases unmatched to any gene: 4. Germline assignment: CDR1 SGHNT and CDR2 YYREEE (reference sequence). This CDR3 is CASSRDRSYNEQFF. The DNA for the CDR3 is TGTGCCAGCAGCCGGGACAGAAGCTACAATGAGCAGTTCTTC.

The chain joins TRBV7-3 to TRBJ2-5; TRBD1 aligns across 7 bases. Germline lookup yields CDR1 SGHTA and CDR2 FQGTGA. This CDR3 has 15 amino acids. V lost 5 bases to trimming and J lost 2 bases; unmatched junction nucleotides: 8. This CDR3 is CASSQRGLAQETQYF. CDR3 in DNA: TGTGCCAGCAGCCAAAGGGGGCTAGCACAAGAGACCCAGTACTTC.

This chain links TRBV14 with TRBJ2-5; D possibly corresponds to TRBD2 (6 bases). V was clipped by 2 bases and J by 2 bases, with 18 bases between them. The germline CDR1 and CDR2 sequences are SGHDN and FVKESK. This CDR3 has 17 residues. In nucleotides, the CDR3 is TGTGCCAGCAGCCAAATGCATTCCGGAGGGTTTCAAGAGACCCAGTACTTC. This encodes CASSQMHSGGFQETQYF. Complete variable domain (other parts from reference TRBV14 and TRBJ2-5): EAGVTQFPSHSVIEKGQTVTLRCDPISGHDNLYWYRRVMGKEIKFLLHFVKESKQDESGMPNNRFLAERTGGTYSTLKVQPAELEDSGVYFCASSQMHSGGFQETQYFGPGTRLLVL.

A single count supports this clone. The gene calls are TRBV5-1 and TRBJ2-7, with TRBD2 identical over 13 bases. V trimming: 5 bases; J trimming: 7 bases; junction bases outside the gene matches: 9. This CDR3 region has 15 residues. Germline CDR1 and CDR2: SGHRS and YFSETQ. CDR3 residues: CASRPTSGRAREQYF. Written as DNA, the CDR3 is TGCGCCAGCAGACCAACTAGCGGGAGGGCCAGAGAGCAGTACTTC.

The CDR3 is CASSFGSLDTGELFF. The DNA for the CDR3 is TGCGCCAGCAGCTTTGGGAGTCTGGACACCGGGGAGCTGTTTTTT. The chain has TRBV5-1 and TRBJ2-2, with D tentatively TRBD2 (5 bases). V was shortened by 2 bases and J by 3 bases, with 11 bases between the two germline ends. This CDR3 has 15 amino acids. Per the germline V gene, CDR1 is SGHRS and CDR2 is YFSETQ.

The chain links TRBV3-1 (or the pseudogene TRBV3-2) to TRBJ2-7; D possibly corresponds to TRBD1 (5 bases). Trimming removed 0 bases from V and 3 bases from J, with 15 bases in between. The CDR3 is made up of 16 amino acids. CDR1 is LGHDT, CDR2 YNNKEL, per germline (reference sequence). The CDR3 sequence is CASSQDGHSQIYEQYF. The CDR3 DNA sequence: TGTGCCAGCAGCCAAGATGGACACTCCCAAATCTACGAGCAGTACTTC.

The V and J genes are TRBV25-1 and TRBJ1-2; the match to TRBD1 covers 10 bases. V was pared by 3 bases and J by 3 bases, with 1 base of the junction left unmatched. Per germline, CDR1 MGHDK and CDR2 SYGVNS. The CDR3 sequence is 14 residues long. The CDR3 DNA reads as TGTGCCAGCAGTGAGGGACAGGGGTACTATGGCTACACCTTC. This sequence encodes CASSEGQGYYGYTF.

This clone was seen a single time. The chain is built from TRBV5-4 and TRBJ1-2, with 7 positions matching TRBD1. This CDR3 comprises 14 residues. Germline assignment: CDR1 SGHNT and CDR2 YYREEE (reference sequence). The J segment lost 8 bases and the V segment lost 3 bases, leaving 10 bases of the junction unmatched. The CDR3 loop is CASSSGQVPGGYTF. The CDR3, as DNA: TGTGCCAGCAGCTCCGGACAGGTGCCGGGGGGCTACACCTTC.

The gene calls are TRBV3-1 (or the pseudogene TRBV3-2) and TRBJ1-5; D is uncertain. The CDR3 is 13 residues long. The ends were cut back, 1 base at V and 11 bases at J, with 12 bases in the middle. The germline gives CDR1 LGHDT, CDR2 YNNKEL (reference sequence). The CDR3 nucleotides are TGTGCCAGCAGCCAAGGGCACGGGAGGTCCCAGCATTTT. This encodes CASSQGHGRSQHF.